The rows below give T cell receptor beta chains drawn from one sample of a study of T cells in localized non-small cell lung cancer. Sequencing was performed with immunoSEQ multiplex PCR; in TCRdb, only in-frame clones are kept and a portion is missing. The data hold 1,500 or so clones, with roughly 21% observed a single time. The specimen was normal lung tissue next to the tumor, collected before any cancer treatment. The receptor source for this set is a woman aged 35-75 years with stage I lung adenocarcinoma. The CDR3 runs from the conserved cysteine through the conserved F or W. A D gene is named only where the DNA matches it firmly. Only some rows state a clone size, as once, few, many or a class for expanded clones.

CASSGHLSGSGNTIYF,TGTGCCAGCAGTGGCCATCTGTCGGGGTCTGGAAACACCATATATTTT,.,TRBV28,.,TRBJ1-3
CASAIHLAKNIQYF,TGTGCCAGCGCGATACATCTAGCCAAAAACATTCAGTACTTC,.,TRBV6-8,.,TRBJ2-4
CAWSVPGQGNTGELFF,TGTGCCTGGAGTGTTCCGGGACAGGGGAACACCGGGGAGCTGTTTTTT,TRBD1,TRBV30,.,TRBJ2-2
CATSRDRAVGENTEAFF,TGTGCCACCAGCAGAGATAGGGCAGTTGGGGAGAACACTGAAGCTTTCTTT,.,TRBV15,few,TRBJ1-1
CASSYSNRLAGTYEQYF,TGTGCCAGCAGTTACTCGAATCGGCTAGCGGGTACCTACGAGCAGTACTTC,TRBD2,TRBV6-8,few,TRBJ2-7
CASSPTPGQVNEKLFF,TGTGCCAGCAGTCCAACGCCGGGACAGGTTAATGAAAAACTGTTTTTT,TRBD1,TRBV6-8,few,TRBJ1-4
CASSQVRNTEAFF,TGCGCCAGCAGCCAAGTCAGGAACACTGAAGCTTTCTTT,.,TRBV4-1,medium-sized,TRBJ1-1
CASSPHGAGANVLTF,TGTGCCAGCAGTCCCCATGGAGCTGGGGCCAACGTCCTGACTTTC,.,TRBV6-8,.,TRBJ2-6
CASSHRSRDRGISGANVLTF,TGCGCCAGCAGCCACCGCTCCCGGGACAGGGGTATATCCGGGGCCAACGTCCTGACTTTC,TRBD1,TRBV5-1,.,TRBJ2-6
CSVAWDRAAHGYTF,TGCAGCGTTGCGTGGGACAGGGCCGCTCATGGCTACACCTTC,TRBD1,TRBV29-1,.,TRBJ1-2
CASSLELSGETQYF,TGTGCCAGCAGCTTGGAACTTAGTGGGGAGACCCAGTACTTC,.,TRBV11-3,medium-sized,TRBJ2-5
CAWSPPGLARETQYF,TGTGCCTGGAGTCCGCCGGGACTAGCTCGCGAGACCCAGTACTTC,TRBD2,TRBV30,few,TRBJ2-5
CASRGRREETQYF,TGCGCCAGCAGGGGGAGACGCGAGGAGACCCAGTACTTC,.,TRBV23-1,large,TRBJ2-5
CASSITRNEQFF,TGTGCCAGCAGCATTACTAGGAATGAGCAGTTCTTC,.,TRBV6-8,few,TRBJ2-1
CATSRDRAGSNQPQHF,TGTGCCACCAGCAGAGATAGGGCGGGGAGCAATCAGCCCCAGCATTTT,.,TRBV15,few,TRBJ1-5
CASSIRWGEAFF,TGTGCCAGTAGTATAAGGTGGGGCGAAGCTTTCTTT,.,TRBV19,few,TRBJ1-1
CASSLTGNTGELFF,TGTGCCAGCAGCTTAACGGGGAACACCGGGGAGCTGTTTTTT,.,TRBV11-3,medium-sized,TRBJ2-2
CASSARSGPISLYTQYF,TGTGCCAGCAGCGCCCGGTCCGGGCCCATATCGCTCTATACGCAGTATTTT,.,TRBV11-3,few,TRBJ2-3
CASSFWQGNQPQHF,TGTGCCAGCAGTTTCTGGCAGGGGAATCAGCCCCAGCATTTT,.,TRBV28,.,TRBJ1-5
CASSPTSPSYEQYF,TGTGCCAGCAGCCCAACCAGCCCCTCCTACGAGCAGTACTTC,.,TRBV11-3,medium-sized,TRBJ2-7
CASRLVMGSGELFF,TGTGCCAGCAGGCTCGTCATGGGATCCGGGGAGCTGTTTTTT,.,TRBV11-3,.,TRBJ2-2